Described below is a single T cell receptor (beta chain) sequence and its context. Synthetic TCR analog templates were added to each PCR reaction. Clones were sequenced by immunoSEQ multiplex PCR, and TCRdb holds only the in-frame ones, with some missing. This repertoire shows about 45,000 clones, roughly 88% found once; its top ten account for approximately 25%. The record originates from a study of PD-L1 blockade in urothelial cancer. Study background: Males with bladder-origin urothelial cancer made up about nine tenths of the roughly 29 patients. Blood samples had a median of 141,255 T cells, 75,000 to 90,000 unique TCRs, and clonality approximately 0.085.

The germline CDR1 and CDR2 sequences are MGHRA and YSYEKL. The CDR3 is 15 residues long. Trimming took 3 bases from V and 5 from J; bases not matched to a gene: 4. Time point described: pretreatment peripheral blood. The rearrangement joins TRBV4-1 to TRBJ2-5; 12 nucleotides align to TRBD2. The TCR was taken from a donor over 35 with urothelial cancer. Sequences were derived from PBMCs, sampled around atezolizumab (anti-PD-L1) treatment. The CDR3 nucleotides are TGCGCCAGCAGCCAGCGACTAGCGGGAGTGGAGACCCAGTACTTC. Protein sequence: CASSQRLAGVETQYF.